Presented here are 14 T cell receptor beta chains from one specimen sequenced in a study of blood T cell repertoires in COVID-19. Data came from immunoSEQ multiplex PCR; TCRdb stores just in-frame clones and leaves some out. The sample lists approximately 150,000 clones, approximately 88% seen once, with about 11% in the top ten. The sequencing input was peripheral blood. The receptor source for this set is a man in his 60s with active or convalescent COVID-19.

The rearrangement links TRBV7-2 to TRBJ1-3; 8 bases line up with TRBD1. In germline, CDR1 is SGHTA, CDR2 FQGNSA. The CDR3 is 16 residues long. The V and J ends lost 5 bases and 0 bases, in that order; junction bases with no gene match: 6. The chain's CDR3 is CASSARQGLSGNTIYF. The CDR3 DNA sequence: TGTGCCAGCAGCGCCCGACAGGGGCTCTCTGGAAACACCATATATTTT. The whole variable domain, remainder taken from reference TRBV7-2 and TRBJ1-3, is GAGVSQSPSNKVTEKGKDVELRCDPISGHTALYWYRQSLGQGLEFLIYFQGNSAPDKSGLPSDRFSAERTGGSVSTLTIQRTQQEDSAVYLCASSARQGLSGNTIYFGEGSWLTVV.

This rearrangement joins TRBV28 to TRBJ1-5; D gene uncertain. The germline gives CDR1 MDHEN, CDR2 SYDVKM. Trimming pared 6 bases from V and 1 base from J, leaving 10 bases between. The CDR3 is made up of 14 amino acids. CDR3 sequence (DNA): TGTGCCAGCAGGGAGGGTGGGAGCAATCAGCCCCAGCATTTT. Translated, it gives CASREGGSNQPQHF.

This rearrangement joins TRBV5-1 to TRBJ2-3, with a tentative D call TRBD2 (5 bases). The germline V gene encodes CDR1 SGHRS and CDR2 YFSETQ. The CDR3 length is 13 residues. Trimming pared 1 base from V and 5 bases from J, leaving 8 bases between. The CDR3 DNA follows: TGCGCCAGCAGCTTGCCCCGGGGAGATACGCAGTATTTT. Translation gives CASSLPRGDTQYF.

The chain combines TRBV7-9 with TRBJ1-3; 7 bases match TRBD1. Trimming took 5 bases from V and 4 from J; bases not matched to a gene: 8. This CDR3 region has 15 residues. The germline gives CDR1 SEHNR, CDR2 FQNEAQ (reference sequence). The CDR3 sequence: CASSRMTGTGNTIYF. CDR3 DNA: TGTGCCAGCAGCCGAATGACAGGGACGGGAAACACCATATATTTT.

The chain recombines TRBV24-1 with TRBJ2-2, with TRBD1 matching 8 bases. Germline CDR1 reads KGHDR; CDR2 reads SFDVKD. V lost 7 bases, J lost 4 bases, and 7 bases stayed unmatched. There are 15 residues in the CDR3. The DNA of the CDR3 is TGTGCCACCAGCGCTGGGACAGGCCGCACCGGGGAGCTGTTTTTT. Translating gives CATSAGTGRTGELFF.

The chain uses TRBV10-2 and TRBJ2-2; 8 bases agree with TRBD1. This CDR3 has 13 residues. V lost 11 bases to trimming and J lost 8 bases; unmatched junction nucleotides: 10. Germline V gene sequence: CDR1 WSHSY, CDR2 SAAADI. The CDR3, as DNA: TGCGCCTGCCTCAGGGGGCGCGAAGGGGAGCTGTTTTTT. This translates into CACLRGREGELFF.

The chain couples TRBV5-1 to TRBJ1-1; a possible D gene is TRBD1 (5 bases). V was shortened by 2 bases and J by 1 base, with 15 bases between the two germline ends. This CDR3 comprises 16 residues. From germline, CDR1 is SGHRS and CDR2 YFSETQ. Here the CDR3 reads CASSLVLGTPNTEAFF. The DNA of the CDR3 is TGCGCCAGCAGCTTAGTACTCGGGACTCCGAACACTGAAGCTTTCTTT. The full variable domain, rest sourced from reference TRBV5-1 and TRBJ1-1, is KAGVTQTPRYLIKTRGQQVTLSCSPISGHRSVSWYQQTPGQGLQFLFEYFSETQRNKGNFPGRFSGRQFSNSRSEMNVSTLELGDSALYLCASSLVLGTPNTEAFFGQGTRLTVV.

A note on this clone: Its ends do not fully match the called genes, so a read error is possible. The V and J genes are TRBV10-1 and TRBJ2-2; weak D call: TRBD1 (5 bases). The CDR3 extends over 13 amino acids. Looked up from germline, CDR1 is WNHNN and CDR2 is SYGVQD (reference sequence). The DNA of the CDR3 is TGCGCCAGCAGGCAGGGAAACAGCGGGGAGCTGTTTTTT. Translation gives CASRQGNSGELFF.

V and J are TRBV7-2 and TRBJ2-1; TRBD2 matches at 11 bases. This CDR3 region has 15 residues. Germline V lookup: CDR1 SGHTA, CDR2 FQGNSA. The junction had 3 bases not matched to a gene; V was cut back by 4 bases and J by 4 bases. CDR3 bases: TGTGCCAGCAGCTCGGGACTAGCGGCATACAATGAGCAGTTCTTC. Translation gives CASSSGLAAYNEQFF. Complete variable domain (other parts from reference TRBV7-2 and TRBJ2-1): GAGVSQSPSNKVTEKGKDVELRCDPISGHTALYWYRQSLGQGLEFLIYFQGNSAPDKSGLPSDRFSAERTGGSVSTLTIQRTQQEDSAVYLCASSSGLAAYNEQFFGPGTRLTVL.

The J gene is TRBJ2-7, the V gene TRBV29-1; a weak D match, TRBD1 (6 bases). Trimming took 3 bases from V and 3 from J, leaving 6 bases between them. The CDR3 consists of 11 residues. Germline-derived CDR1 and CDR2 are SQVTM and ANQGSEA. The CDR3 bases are TGCAGCGTTGAGGACAGCTACGAGCAGTACTTC. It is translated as CSVEDSYEQYF.

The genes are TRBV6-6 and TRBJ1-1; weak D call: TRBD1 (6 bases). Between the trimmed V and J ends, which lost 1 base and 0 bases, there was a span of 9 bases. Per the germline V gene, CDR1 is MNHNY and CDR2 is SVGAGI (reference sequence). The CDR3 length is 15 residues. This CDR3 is CASSYFGQLNTEAFF. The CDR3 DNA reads TGTGCCAGCAGTTACTTCGGACAGTTGAACACTGAAGCTTTCTTT.

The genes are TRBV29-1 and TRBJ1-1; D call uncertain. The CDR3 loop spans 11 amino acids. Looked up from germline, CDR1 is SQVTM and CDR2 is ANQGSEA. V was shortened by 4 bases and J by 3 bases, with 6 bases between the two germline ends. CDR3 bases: TGCAGCGTTGGGCAATACACTGAAGCTTTCTTT. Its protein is CSVGQYTEAFF.

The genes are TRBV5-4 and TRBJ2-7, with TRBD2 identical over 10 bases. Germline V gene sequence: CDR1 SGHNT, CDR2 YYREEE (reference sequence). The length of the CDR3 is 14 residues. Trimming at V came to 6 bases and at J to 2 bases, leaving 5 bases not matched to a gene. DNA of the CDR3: TGTGCCAGCACCCTAGCGGGGGCCCCCTACGAGCAGTACTTC. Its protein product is CASTLAGAPYEQYF. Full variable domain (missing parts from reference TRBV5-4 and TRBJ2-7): ETGVTQSPTHLIKTRGQQVTLRCSSQSGHNTVSWYQQALGQGPQFIFQYYREEENGRGNFPPRFSGLQFPNYSSELNVNALELDDSALYLCASTLAGAPYEQYFGPGTRLTVT.

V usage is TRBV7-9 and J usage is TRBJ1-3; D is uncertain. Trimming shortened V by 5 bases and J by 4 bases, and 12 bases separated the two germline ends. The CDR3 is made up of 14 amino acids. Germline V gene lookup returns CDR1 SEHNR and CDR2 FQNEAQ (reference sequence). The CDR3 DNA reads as TGTGCCAGCAGCCTTAGTCGGAGAGGAAACACCATATATTTT. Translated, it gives CASSLSRRGNTIYF.